A selection of T cell receptor beta chains follows, all from one sample in a study of cytomegalovirus exposure and HLA in healthy donors. The data were produced by immunoSEQ multiplex PCR, yet TCRdb's version contains in-frame clones alone and is incomplete. Among roughly 48,000 clones listed, about 73% were seen once. Sample: PBMCs. These receptors all stem from a woman in her 30s in good health and CMV-seronegative. Each CDR3 is given with its conserved first and last residue. Each record gives: V gene, J gene, CDR3 protein.

TRBV18,TRBJ2-5,CASSPEMRSQETQYF
TRBV12-5,TRBJ1-3,CASGLVDRPGNTIYF
TRBV27,TRBJ2-7,CASRPAGVYEQYF
TRBV29-1,TRBJ2-2,CSVEGRTGELFF
TRBV27,TRBJ1-2,CASSFRGGNGYTF
TRBV5-6,TRBJ1-3,CASSRDSLSGNTIYF
TRBV10-3,TRBJ1-1,CAIKILRETEAFF
TRBV29-1,TRBJ1-1,CSVEEGQGTAEAFF
TRBV28,TRBJ2-7,CASSLVSVEQYF
TRBV13,NA,CASSFTSTGTEQYF
TRBV6-1,TRBJ1-2,CASSVGQGYQEGYTF
TRBV28,TRBJ1-2,CASSYRGSYGYTF
TRBV28,TRBJ1-1,CASSLVDRLNTEAFF
TRBV7-2,TRBJ2-1,CASRPPGLGLNEQFF
TRBV7-3,TRBJ2-1,CASSLTGSASSNEQFF
TRBV7-2,TRBJ1-5,CASSGDRGYHQPQHF
TRBV7-9,TRBJ2-5,CASSPGTGETQYF
TRBV6-6,TRBJ1-5,CASTETGAGGNQPQHF
TRBV6-1,TRBJ2-6,CASSEVSVRYGANVLTF
TRBV19,TRBJ1-1,CASRVSGEGDEAFF
TRBV5-1,TRBJ2-2,CASSLEHTGELFF
TRBV4-2,TRBJ2-7,CASSQAKGSGYEQYF
TRBV5-6,TRBJ1-2,CASSPDSGTGDYGYTF
TRBV6-1,TRBJ1-1,CASSRLRGGTEAFF
TRBV6-6,TRBJ1-4,CASSLRFLEELFF
TRBV1,TRBJ2-1,CTSSPFLSGSYEQFF
TRBV5-6,TRBJ1-3,CASSWGQSFANTIYF
TRBV28,TRBJ1-4,CASSDGTRNEKLFF
TRBV7-7,TRBJ1-4,CASSLGPGQILFF
TRBV4-1,TRBJ1-6,CASTRGESSPLHF
TRBV7-9,TRBJ2-1,CASSFSTGEGQFF